This is a list of T cell receptor beta chains from one sample in a study of CD8 T cells in Susac syndrome. One entry per CDR3 protein, called by TCRdb with MiXCR from the immunoSEQ multiplex PCR reads. Of some 120,000 distinct CDR3 sequences listed, 91% are singletons. Sequencing used CD8+ T cells from PBMCs. These receptors originate from a human donor with multiple sclerosis. Each CDR3 is given with its conserved first and last residue.

J gene | CDR3 length | V gene | CDR3 protein
TRBJ2-1 | 13 | TRBV24-1 | CATSEPGFHEQFF
TRBJ2-3 | 15 | TRBV6-5 | CASSYGAGYTDTQYF
TRBJ2-7 | 14 | TRBV27 | CASSFAGLAYEQYF
TRBJ2-4 | 14 | TRBV27 | CASSAGLAKNIQYF
TRBJ2-1 | 13 | TRBV5-6 | CASSLRQYNEQFF
TRBJ2-7 | 14 | TRBV27 | CASSPTGVPYEQYF
TRBJ2-5 | 18 | TRBV12-3/TRBV12-4 | CASSFVAGLAGPQETQYF
TRBJ2-7 | 15 | TRBV27 | CASSLFGSSTYEQYF
TRBJ1-2 | 18 | TRBV9 | CASSVVPVGGGGLFGYTF
TRBJ2-7 | 13 | TRBV27 | CASSFGRSYEQYF
TRBJ2-2 | 13 | TRBV30 | CAWSVDNTGELFF
TRBJ2-2 | 15 | TRBV27 | CASSLSGVGTGELFF
TRBJ1-3 | 14 | TRBV29-1 | CSVVGGPSGNTIYF
TRBJ1-5 | 13 | TRBV27 | CASSLAPKQPQHF
TRBJ2-1 | 15 | TRBV4-1 | CASSQAGNPYNEQFF
TRBJ2-1 | 14 | TRBV2 | CASIVQSSYNEQFF
TRBJ2-1 | 16 | TRBV29-1 | CSVEGAVGGQYNEQFF
TRBJ2-3 | 14 | TRBV29-1 | CSVDREGGGDTQYF
TRBJ2-7 | 13 | TRBV11-2 | CASSLDSDYEQYF
TRBJ2-1 | 14 | TRBV24-1 | CATSDDPLGNEQFF
TRBJ2-5 | 13 | TRBV28 | CASSPRTEETQYF
TRBJ2-1 | 13 | TRBV20-1 | CSARPLAGSEQFF
TRBJ1-1 | 17 | TRBV7-8 | CASSPLTRGEMNTEAFF
TRBJ2-1 | 13 | TRBV29-1 | CSVYRDRGDEQFF
TRBJ2-2 | 12 | TRBV29-1 | CAGQGDTGELFF
TRBJ1-5 | 15 | TRBV27 | CASSPVGGRDQPQHF
TRBJ1-1 | 14 | TRBV28 | CASSRGQGWRVAFF
TRBJ2-2 | 12 | TRBV7-9 | CASSLIPGELFF
TRBJ1-1 | 15 | TRBV6-5 | CASSPSGTGRAEAFF
TRBJ1-1 | 13 | TRBV30 | CAWSDGMNTEAFF
TRBJ1-5 | 17 | TRBV6-2/TRBV6-3 | CASSRPPGPLGPQPQHF
TRBJ2-5 | 15 | TRBV27 | CASSLSVAGRETQYF
TRBJ1-5 | 14 | TRBV28 | CASTLEVSNQPQHF
TRBJ2-5 | 19 | TRBV3-1 | CASSHPPEVVLVLAETQYF
TRBJ1-2 | 12 | TRBV3-1 | CATSDGNYGYTF
TRBJ2-3 | 18 | TRBV24-1 | CATSEALVLAGNTDTQYF
TRBJ2-1 | 12 | TRBV7-6 | CASSPSVGEQFF